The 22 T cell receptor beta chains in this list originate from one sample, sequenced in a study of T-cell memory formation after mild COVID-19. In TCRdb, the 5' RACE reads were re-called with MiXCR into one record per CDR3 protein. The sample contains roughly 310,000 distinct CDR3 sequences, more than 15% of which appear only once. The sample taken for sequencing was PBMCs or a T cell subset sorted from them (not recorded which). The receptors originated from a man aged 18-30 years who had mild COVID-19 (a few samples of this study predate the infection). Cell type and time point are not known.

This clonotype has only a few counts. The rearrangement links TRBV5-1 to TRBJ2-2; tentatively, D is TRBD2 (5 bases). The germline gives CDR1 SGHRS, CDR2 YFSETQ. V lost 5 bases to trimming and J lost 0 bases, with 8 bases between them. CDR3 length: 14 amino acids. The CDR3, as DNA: TGCGCCAGCAGGCAGGAGGCGAACACCGGGGAGCTGTTTTTT. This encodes CASRQEANTGELFF.

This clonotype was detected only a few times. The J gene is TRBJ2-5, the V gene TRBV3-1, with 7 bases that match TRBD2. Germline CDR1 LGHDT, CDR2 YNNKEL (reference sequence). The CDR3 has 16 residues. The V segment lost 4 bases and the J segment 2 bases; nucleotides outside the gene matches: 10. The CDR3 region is CASSREPPSGQETQYF. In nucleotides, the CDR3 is TGTGCCAGCAGCCGAGAACCCCCTAGCGGTCAAGAGACCCAGTACTTC.

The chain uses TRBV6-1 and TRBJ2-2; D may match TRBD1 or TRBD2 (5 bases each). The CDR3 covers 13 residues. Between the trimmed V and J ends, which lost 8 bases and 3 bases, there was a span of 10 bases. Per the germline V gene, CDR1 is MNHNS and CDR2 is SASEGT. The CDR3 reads CASEGKDTGELFF. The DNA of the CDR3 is TGTGCCAGCGAGGGGAAGGACACCGGGGAGCTGTTTTTT.

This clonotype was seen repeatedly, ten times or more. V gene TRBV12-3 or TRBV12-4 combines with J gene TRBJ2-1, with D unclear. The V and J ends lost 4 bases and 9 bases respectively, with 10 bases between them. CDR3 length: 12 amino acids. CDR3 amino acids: CASSWALLEQFF. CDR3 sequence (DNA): TGTGCCAGCAGTTGGGCCCTTCTTGAGCAGTTCTTC.

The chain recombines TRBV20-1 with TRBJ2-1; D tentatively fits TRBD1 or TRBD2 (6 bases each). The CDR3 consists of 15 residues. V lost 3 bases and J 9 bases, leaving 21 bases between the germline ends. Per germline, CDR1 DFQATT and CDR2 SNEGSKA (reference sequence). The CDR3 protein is CSASQSYLRGGEQFF. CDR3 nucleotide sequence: TGCAGTGCTAGCCAATCTTACCTCAGGGGAGGTGAGCAGTTCTTC.

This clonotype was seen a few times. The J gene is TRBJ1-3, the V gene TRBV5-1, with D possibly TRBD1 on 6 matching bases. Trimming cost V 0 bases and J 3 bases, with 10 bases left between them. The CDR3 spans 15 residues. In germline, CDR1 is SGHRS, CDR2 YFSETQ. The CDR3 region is CASSLGGPDGNTIYF. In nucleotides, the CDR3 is TGCGCCAGCAGCTTGGGGGGGCCGGATGGAAACACCATATATTTT.

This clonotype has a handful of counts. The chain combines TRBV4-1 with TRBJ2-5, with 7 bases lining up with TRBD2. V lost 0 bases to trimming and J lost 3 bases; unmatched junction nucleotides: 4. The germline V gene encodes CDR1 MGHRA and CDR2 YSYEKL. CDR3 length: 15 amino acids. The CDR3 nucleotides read TGCGCCAGCAGCCAAGACGGGGCGGGGGAAGAGACCCAGTACTTC. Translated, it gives CASSQDGAGEETQYF.

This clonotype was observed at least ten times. The CDR3 reads CASTSGGLPQHF. In DNA, the CDR3 is TGTGCCAGCACCTCGGGGGGGTTGCCCCAGCATTTT. The rearrangement links TRBV28 to TRBJ1-5; possible D gene TRBD1, 5 bases. The CDR3 loop spans 12 amino acids. V was pared by 7 bases and J by 9 bases, with 13 bases between. Germline CDR1 reads MDHEN; CDR2 reads SYDVKM.

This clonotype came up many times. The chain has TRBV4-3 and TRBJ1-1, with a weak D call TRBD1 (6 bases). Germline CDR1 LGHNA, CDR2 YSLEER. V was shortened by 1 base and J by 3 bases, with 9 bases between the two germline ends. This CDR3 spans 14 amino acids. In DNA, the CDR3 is TGCGCCAGCAGCCAAGGCGGGGGCTACACTGAAGCTTTCTTT. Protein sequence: CASSQGGGYTEAFF.

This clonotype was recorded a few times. The chain's CDR3 is CSVEVLERGLTDTQYF. For the CDR3, the DNA is TGCAGCGTTGAAGTCCTTGAGCGGGGACTCACAGATACGCAGTATTTT. The V and J genes are TRBV29-1 and TRBJ2-3; the match to TRBD2 covers 7 bases. V was pared by 1 base and J by 2 bases, with 9 bases of the junction left unmatched. This CDR3 spans 16 amino acids. Germline assignment: CDR1 SQVTM and CDR2 ANQGSEA.

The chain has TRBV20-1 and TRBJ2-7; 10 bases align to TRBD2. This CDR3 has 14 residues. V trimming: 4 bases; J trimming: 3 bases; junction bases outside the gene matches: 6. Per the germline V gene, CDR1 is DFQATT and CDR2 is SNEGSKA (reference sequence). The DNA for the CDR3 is TGCAGTGCTATACCCAGCGGGGGGGTCTACGAGCAGTACTTC. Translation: CSAIPSGGVYEQYF.

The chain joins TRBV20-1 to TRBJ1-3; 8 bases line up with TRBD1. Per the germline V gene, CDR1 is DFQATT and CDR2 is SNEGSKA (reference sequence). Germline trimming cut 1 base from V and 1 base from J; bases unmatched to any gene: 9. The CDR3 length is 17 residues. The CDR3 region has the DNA TGCAGTGCTAGAGTGGGGGCAGGGGGCTTTTCTGGAAACACCATATATTTT. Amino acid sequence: CSARVGAGGFSGNTIYF.

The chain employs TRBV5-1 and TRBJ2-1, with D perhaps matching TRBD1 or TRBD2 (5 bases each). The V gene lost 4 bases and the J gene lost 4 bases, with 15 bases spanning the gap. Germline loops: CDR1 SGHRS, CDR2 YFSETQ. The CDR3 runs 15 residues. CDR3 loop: CASSHRRLEYNEQFF. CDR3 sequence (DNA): TGCGCCAGCAGCCACAGGAGGCTCGAGTACAATGAGCAGTTCTTC.

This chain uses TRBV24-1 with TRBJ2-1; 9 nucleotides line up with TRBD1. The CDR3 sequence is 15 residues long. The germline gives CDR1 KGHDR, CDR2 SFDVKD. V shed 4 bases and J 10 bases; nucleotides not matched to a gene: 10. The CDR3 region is CATSESGQGLQEQFF. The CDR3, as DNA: TGTGCCACCAGTGAGTCGGGACAGGGACTACAGGAGCAGTTCTTC.

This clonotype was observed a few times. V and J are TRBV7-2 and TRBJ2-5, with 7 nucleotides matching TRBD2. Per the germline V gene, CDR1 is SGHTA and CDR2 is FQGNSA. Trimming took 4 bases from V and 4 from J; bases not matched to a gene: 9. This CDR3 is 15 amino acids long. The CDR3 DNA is TGTGCCAGCAGCTCCCGCCCGGGGAGGGGAGAGACCCAGTACTTC. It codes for CASSSRPGRGETQYF.

CDR3 bases: TGTGCCAGCAGCTCCTGGACAGCTTACTCTGGAAACACCATATATTTT. The encoded protein is CASSSWTAYSGNTIYF. The chain combines TRBV7-6 with TRBJ1-3; the D gene is possibly TRBD1 (6 bases). V was clipped by 4 bases and J by 0 bases, with 13 bases between them. The CDR3 sequence is 16 residues long. CDR1 is SGHVS and CDR2 is FNYEAQ in the germline V gene.

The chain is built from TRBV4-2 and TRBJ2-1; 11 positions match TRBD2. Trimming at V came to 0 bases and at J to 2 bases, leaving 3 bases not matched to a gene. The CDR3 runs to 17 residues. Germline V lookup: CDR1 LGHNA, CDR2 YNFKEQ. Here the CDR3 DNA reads TGTGCCAGCAGCCAAGATACTAGCGGGGGCCCCTACAATGAGCAGTTCTTC. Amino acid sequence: CASSQDTSGGPYNEQFF.

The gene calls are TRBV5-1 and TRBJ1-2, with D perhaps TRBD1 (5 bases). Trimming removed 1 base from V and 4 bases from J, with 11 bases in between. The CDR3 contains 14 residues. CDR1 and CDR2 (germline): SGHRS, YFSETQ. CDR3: CASSLRSGRYGYTF. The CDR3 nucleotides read TGCGCCAGCAGCTTGCGGTCGGGGCGCTATGGCTACACCTTC.

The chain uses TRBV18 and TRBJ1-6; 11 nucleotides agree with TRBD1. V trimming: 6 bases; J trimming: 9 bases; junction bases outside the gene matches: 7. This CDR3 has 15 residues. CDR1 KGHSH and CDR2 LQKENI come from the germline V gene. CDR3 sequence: CASSPGQGAGSPLHF. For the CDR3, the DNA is TGTGCCAGCTCCCCCGGACAGGGGGCAGGTTCACCCCTCCACTTT.

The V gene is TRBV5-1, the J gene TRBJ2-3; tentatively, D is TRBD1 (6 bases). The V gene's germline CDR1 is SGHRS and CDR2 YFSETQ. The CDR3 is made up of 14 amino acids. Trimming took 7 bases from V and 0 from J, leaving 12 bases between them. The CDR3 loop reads CASRPQGSTDTQYF. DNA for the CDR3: TGCGCCAGCCGCCCACAGGGTAGCACAGATACGCAGTATTTT.

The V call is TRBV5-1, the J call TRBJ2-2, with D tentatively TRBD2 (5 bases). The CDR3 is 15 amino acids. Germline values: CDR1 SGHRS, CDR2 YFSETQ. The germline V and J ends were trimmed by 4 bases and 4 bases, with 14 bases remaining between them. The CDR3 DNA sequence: TGCGCCAGCAGCCCCCCGTCGGGGTCCACCGGGGAGCTGTTTTTT. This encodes CASSPPSGSTGELFF. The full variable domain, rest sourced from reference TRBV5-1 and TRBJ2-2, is KAGVTQTPRYLIKTRGQQVTLSCSPISGHRSVSWYQQTPGQGLQFLFEYFSETQRNKGNFPGRFSGRQFSNSRSEMNVSTLELGDSALYLCASSPPSGSTGELFFGEGSRLTVL.

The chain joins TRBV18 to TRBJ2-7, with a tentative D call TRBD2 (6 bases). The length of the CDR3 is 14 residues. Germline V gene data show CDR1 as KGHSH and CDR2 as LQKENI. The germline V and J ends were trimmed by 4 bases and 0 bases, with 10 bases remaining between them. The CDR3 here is CASSQTTSSYEQYV. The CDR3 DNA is TGTGCCAGCTCACAAACGACTAGCTCCTACGAGCAGTACGTC.